Shown below are 9 T cell receptor beta chains from a single sample sequenced in a study of OX40 agonist ivuxolimab in advanced cancers. Only in-frame clones appear in the TCRdb table, and some are missing; sequencing was by immunoSEQ multiplex PCR. This table has tens of thousands of clones, 85% to 95% appearing once. This specimen consisted of CD4+ or CD8+ T cells sorted from blood, obtained in a trial of the OX40 agonist ivuxolimab. The receptors stem from an adult with an advanced solid tumor such as melanoma, head and neck, liver or kidney cancer.

The rearrangement links TRBV5-1 to TRBJ1-1, with D possibly matching TRBD1 (5 bases). This CDR3 region has 15 residues. CDR1 is SGHRS and CDR2 is YFSETQ in the germline V gene. V was shortened by 4 bases and J by 1 base, with 14 bases between the two germline ends. CDR3 sequence: CASSPDGRENTEAFF. The CDR3 DNA reads TGCGCCAGCAGCCCGGACGGCAGGGAGAACACTGAAGCTTTCTTT.

This clone was found a few times. This chain links TRBV12-5 with TRBJ1-5, with a possible D match to TRBD1 (5 bases). The germline gives CDR1 LGHNT, CDR2 FRNRAP. This CDR3 contains 13 residues. V shed 5 bases and J shed 6 bases, with 11 bases lying between them. The CDR3 region is CASGPPGFQPQHF. The CDR3 DNA is TGTGCTAGTGGTCCCCCAGGGTTTCAGCCCCAGCATTTT.

The rearrangement links TRBV5-1 to TRBJ2-5; TRBD2 matches at 13 bases. The CDR3 is made up of 16 amino acids. V gave up 9 bases and J gave up 2 bases; unmatched junction bases: 10. Germline V gene lookup returns CDR1 SGHRS and CDR2 YFSETQ. The CDR3 nucleotides read TGCGCCACCAAGTTCGTACTAGCGGGAGGGCAAGAGACCCAGTACTTC. Translation: CATKFVLAGGQETQYF.

This clone was seen more than once but under ten times. The chain uses TRBV28 and TRBJ2-7; D is unclear. CDR1 is MDHEN and CDR2 is SYDVKM in the germline V gene. Trimming left V 3 bases short and J 4 bases short, with 7 bases between. This CDR3 comprises 12 residues. The CDR3 region has the DNA TGTGCCAGCAGTTTCCGAGAGTACGAGCAGTACTTC. This sequence encodes CASSFREYEQYF.

V is TRBV5-1 and J is TRBJ2-1; 9 bases align to TRBD1. This CDR3 comprises 15 residues. From germline, CDR1 is SGHRS and CDR2 YFSETQ. The ends lost 6 bases at V and 8 bases at J; junction bases unmatched: 12. The CDR3 region has the DNA TGCGCCAGCACTCCACTTGGGACAGGGTTCCATGAGCAGTTCTTC. It yields the protein CASTPLGTGFHEQFF.

V and J are TRBV18 and TRBJ2-1, with D tentatively TRBD2 (7 bases). This CDR3 comprises 15 residues. Germline V CDR1 and CDR2: KGHSH, LQKENI. The V end was cut by 6 bases, the J end by 6 bases, with 18 bases between. The CDR3 spells CASSDGRGLPNEQFF. The CDR3 nucleotides are TGTGCCAGCTCGGACGGGCGGGGGCTCCCCAATGAGCAGTTCTTC. The full variable domain, its missing parts supplied by reference TRBV18 and TRBJ2-1, is NAGVMQNPRHLVRRRGQEARLRCSPMKGHSHVYWYRQLPEEGLKFMVYLQKENIIDESGMPKERFSAEFPKEGPSILRIQQVVRGDSAAYFCASSDGRGLPNEQFFGPGTRLTVL.

This clone occurred once. V and J are TRBV11-3 and TRBJ1-1; weak D call: TRBD1 (6 bases). V was pared by 1 base and J by 1 base, with 13 bases between. Germline values: CDR1 SGHNT, CDR2 YENEEA. The CDR3 totals 16 residues. DNA of the CDR3: TGTGCCAGCAGCTTAGGGGGGGCGGCTACGAACACTGAAGCTTTCTTT. This sequence encodes CASSLGGAATNTEAFF.

The chain uses TRBV7-6 and TRBJ1-6; TRBD1 aligns across 8 bases. V dropped 1 base and J dropped 6; count of bases not matched to a gene: 5. Germline CDR1 reads SGHVS; CDR2 reads FNYEAQ. The CDR3 length is 16 residues. The DNA for the CDR3 is TGTGCCAGCAGCTTAGGGACAGGGTCCCCTAATTCACCCCTCCACTTT. Amino acids: CASSLGTGSPNSPLHF.

The V and J genes are TRBV5-6 and TRBJ1-4, with TRBD1 matching over 7 bases. Germline CDR1 is SGHDT and CDR2 is YYEEEE. The CDR3 consists of 14 residues. V dropped 5 bases and J dropped 7; count of bases not matched to a gene: 8. The CDR3 here is CASSRQGAGEKLFF. For the CDR3, the DNA is TGTGCCAGCAGTCGACAGGGTGCCGGTGAAAAACTGTTTTTT. The full variable domain, in which reference TRBV5-6 and TRBJ1-4 provide the parts outside the CDR3, is DAGVTQSPTHLIKTRGQQVTLRCSPKSGHDTVSWYQQALGQGPQFIFQYYEEEERQRGNFPDRFSGHQFPNYSSELNVNALLLGDSALYLCASSRQGAGEKLFFGSGTQLSVL.